A single sample is the source of the 21 T cell receptor beta chains below, sequenced in a study of shared clonotypes between healthy human individuals. Method: immunoSEQ multiplex PCR; TCRdb's copy keeps in-frame clones and lacks some. This sample has about 1 million clones; about 75% occur once, and the top ten carry 1.4%. The specimen sequenced was memory CD4+ T cells sorted from blood. Subset: CD45RA-negative fraction. These receptors all stem from a man aged 18 to 30 in good health.

The chain joins TRBV25-1 to TRBJ2-7; D ambiguous. V was shortened by 0 bases and J by 5 bases, with 11 bases between the two germline ends. The CDR3 sequence is 14 residues long. CDR1 and CDR2 (germline): MGHDK, SYGVNS. Written as DNA, the CDR3 is TGTGCCAGCAGTGAATATAGGGATCCCCACGAGCAGTACTTC. Translating gives CASSEYRDPHEQYF.

About this clone itself: The same CDR3 can be traced to other DNA sequences in this sample. The J gene is TRBJ2-5, the V gene TRBV18; TRBD1 might be the D (6 bases). V lost 6 bases and J 2 bases, leaving 13 bases between the germline ends. CDR1 and CDR2 from the germline V gene are KGHSH and LQKENI. The CDR3 covers 14 residues. The chain's CDR3 is CASSPLDRQETQYF. CDR3 bases: TGTGCCAGCTCCCCTCTGGACAGACAAGAGACCCAGTACTTC.

The chain couples TRBV5-1 to TRBJ2-2; TRBD2 is a possible D gene (6 bases). V was shortened by 6 bases and J by 2 bases, with 17 bases between the two germline ends. The CDR3 loop spans 16 amino acids. CDR1 SGHRS and CDR2 YFSETQ come from the germline V gene. The DNA for the CDR3 is TGCGCCAGCAAGTTGTCTAGCGCGGTAAACACCGGGGAGCTGTTTTTT. Protein product: CASKLSSAVNTGELFF.

The chain is built from TRBV6-1 and TRBJ2-1; the D gene could be TRBD1 or TRBD2 (6 bases each). The CDR3 is 15 amino acids. Per germline, CDR1 MNHNS and CDR2 SASEGT. V dropped 1 base and J dropped 6 bases, with 13 bases sitting between them. This CDR3 reads CASSEGRGLGNEQFF. The CDR3 DNA reads as TGTGCCAGCAGTGAAGGTCGGGGGCTGGGCAATGAGCAGTTCTTC.

The chain links TRBV9 to TRBJ2-1; D gene uncertain. Germline V lookup: CDR1 SGDLS, CDR2 YYNGEE. CDR3 length: 11 amino acids. With 4 bases removed from V and 4 bases from J, the gap between germline ends came to 3 bases. The CDR3 here is CASSLYNEQFF. The CDR3 DNA reads TGTGCCAGCAGCTTATACAATGAGCAGTTCTTC.

The chain is built from TRBV11-2 and TRBJ2-7; D assignment may be TRBD1 or TRBD2 (5 bases each). Germline loops: CDR1 SGHAT, CDR2 FQNNGV. The V end was cut by 5 bases, the J end by 2 bases, with 13 bases between. CDR3 size: 14 residues. CDR3 DNA sequence: TGTGCCAGCAGCATTTCCCAGGGACCCTACGAGCAGTACTTC. Translation: CASSISQGPYEQYF.

The J gene is TRBJ2-3, the V gene TRBV4-1; D gene unclear. Germline V gene sequence: CDR1 MGHRA, CDR2 YSYEKL. CDR3 length: 16 amino acids. Trimming took 2 bases from V and 0 from J, leaving 12 bases between them. Written as DNA, the CDR3 is TGCGCCAGCAGCCAAACACAGATTTCTAGCACAGATACGCAGTATTTT. It specifies CASSQTQISSTDTQYF.

The chain employs TRBV2 and TRBJ1-1, with D possibly TRBD1 on 5 matching bases. Germline lookup yields CDR1 SNHLY and CDR2 FYNNEI. V was clipped by 6 bases and J by 1 base, with 12 bases between them. The CDR3 consists of 14 residues. CDR3 bases: TGTGCCAGCAGGGTACAGGTAGCGAACACTGAAGCTTTCTTT. Its protein is CASRVQVANTEAFF.

V and J are TRBV25-1 and TRBJ1-1; no clear D gene. The germline gives CDR1 MGHDK, CDR2 SYGVNS. The V end was cut by 4 bases, the J end by 1 base, with 13 bases between. The CDR3 spans 15 residues. The CDR3 reads CASSAPGMGNTEAFF. The CDR3 nucleotides are TGTGCCAGCAGTGCCCCGGGGATGGGGAACACTGAAGCTTTCTTT.

This chain connects TRBV23-1 to TRBJ1-2; the D gene is possibly TRBD1 (6 bases). TRBV23-1 carries the ORF label, with uncertain function. V was clipped by 2 bases and J by 11 bases, with 18 bases between them. This CDR3 has 14 amino acids. The chain's CDR3 is CASSQDRGPGRYTF. CDR3 nucleotides: TGCGCCAGCAGTCAAGACCGGGGGCCAGGAAGGTACACCTTC.

The chain recombines TRBV7-2 with TRBJ1-5, with TRBD1 matching over 8 bases. Per the germline V gene, CDR1 is SGHTA and CDR2 is FQGNSA. V was pared by 5 bases and J by 11 bases, with 11 bases of the junction left unmatched. The CDR3 extends over 14 amino acids. CDR3 coding DNA: TGTGCCAGCAGCCCCGGACAGGGCCGGGTTGCCCAGCATTTT. It codes for CASSPGQGRVAQHF.

The genes are TRBV5-1 and TRBJ2-1; 10 bases map to TRBD2. After removal of 8 bases from V and 1 base from J, the junction contained 9 bases not matched to a gene. This CDR3 comprises 16 residues. The germline V gene encodes CDR1 SGHRS and CDR2 YFSETQ. The CDR3 spells CASLPGLALSYNEQFF. The CDR3 region has the DNA TGCGCCAGTTTACCGGGACTAGCGTTATCCTACAATGAGCAGTTCTTC.

The gene calls are TRBV5-8 and TRBJ1-4; D perhaps matches TRBD1 (5 bases). This CDR3 contains 15 residues. CDR1 is SGHTS, CDR2 YDEGEE, per germline. Between the trimmed V and J ends, which lost 4 bases and 3 bases, there was a span of 13 bases. This chain's CDR3 is CASSPPQEPNEKLFF. CDR3 sequence (DNA): TGTGCCAGCAGCCCACCACAGGAGCCTAATGAAAAACTGTTTTTT.

The CDR3 here is CASGLAGWETQYF. In DNA form, the CDR3 reads TGTGCTAGTGGTTTGGCCGGCTGGGAGACCCAGTACTTC. The chain couples TRBV12-5 to TRBJ2-5; D uncertain. With 1 base removed from V and 5 bases from J, the gap between germline ends came to 8 bases. Germline V CDR1 and CDR2: LGHNT, FRNRAP. The CDR3 contains 13 residues.

This clone was picked up many times. The chain combines TRBV28 with TRBJ1-2, with D unresolved. This CDR3 contains 14 residues. Looked up from germline, CDR1 is MDHEN and CDR2 is SYDVKM. Trimming removed 1 base at V and 2 bases at J, with 8 bases between. CDR3 sequence reads: CASSLSWGNYGYTF. The CDR3 DNA reads TGTGCCAGCAGTTTATCTTGGGGAAACTATGGCTACACCTTC.

V gene TRBV28 combines with J gene TRBJ1-6; D is perhaps TRBD1 (5 bases). V lost 10 bases and J 14 bases, leaving 24 bases between the germline ends. The CDR3 runs 14 residues. Germline V gives CDR1 MDHEN, CDR2 SYDVKM. The CDR3 protein is CATHSGTPTSTLHF. CDR3 DNA: TGTGCCACTCACTCAGGGACTCCCACTTCGACCCTCCACTTT.

V is TRBV27 and J is TRBJ1-1; D may be TRBD1 (5 bases). The germline V gene encodes CDR1 MNHEY and CDR2 SMNVEV (reference sequence). The CDR3 covers 14 residues. The V gene lost 4 bases and the J gene lost 5 bases, with 14 bases spanning the gap. The CDR3 protein is CASSSERGRTEAFF. Written as DNA, the CDR3 is TGTGCCAGCAGTTCCGAGCGGGGCCGTACTGAAGCTTTCTTT.

The genes are TRBV5-1 and TRBJ1-1, with 7 positions matching TRBD1. V lost 2 bases and J lost 5; bases outside the gene matches: 12. CDR1 SGHRS and CDR2 YFSETQ come from the germline V gene. The CDR3 consists of 16 residues. As DNA, the CDR3 is TGCGCCAGCAGCTTTACCGTGTTGGCAGGGGGGACTGAAGCTTTCTTT. This gives the protein CASSFTVLAGGTEAFF.

The chain has TRBV5-1 and TRBJ1-3, with 8 bases identical to TRBD1. The CDR3 runs to 15 residues. V was clipped by 6 bases and J by 8 bases; unmatched bases: 13. Germline CDR1 SGHRS, CDR2 YFSETQ. The CDR3 spells CASKDRGDPRDTIYF. The CDR3 DNA is TGCGCCAGCAAAGACAGGGGAGACCCCAGGGACACCATATATTTT.

The chain combines TRBV19 with TRBJ2-6; D is uncertain. The V and J ends lost 3 bases and 0 bases respectively, with 9 bases between them. There are 16 residues in the CDR3. Germline V gene sequence: CDR1 LNHDA, CDR2 SQIVND (reference sequence). The CDR3 loop reads CASSIGLFSGANVLTF. In DNA form, the CDR3 reads TGTGCCAGTAGTATTGGGCTGTTCTCTGGGGCCAACGTCCTGACTTTC.

The CDR3 loop reads CASSLMTGAKGGEQFF. The CDR3 region has the DNA TGTGCCAGCTCCCTTATGACGGGGGCCAAAGGGGGTGAGCAGTTCTTC. The chain uses TRBV18 and TRBJ2-1; perhaps D is TRBD1 or TRBD2 (6 bases each). CDR3 length: 16 amino acids. Trimming removed 6 bases at V and 9 bases at J, with 24 bases between. CDR1 is KGHSH and CDR2 is LQKENI in the germline V gene.